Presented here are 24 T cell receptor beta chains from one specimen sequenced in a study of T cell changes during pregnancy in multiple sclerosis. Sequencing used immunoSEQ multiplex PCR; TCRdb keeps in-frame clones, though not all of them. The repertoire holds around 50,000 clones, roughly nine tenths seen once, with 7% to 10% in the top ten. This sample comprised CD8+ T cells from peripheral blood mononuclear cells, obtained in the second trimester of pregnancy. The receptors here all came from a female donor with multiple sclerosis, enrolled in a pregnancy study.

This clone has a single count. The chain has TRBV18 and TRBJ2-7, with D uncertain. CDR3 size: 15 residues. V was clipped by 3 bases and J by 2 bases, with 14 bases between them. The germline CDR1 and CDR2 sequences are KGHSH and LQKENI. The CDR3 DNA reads TGTGCCAGCTCACCGTTACCAGGTATAACCTACGAGCAGTACTTC. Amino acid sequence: CASSPLPGITYEQYF. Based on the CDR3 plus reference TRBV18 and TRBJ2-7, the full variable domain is NAGVMQNPRHLVRRRGQEARLRCSPMKGHSHVYWYRQLPEEGLKFMVYLQKENIIDESGMPKERFSAEFPKEGPSILRIQQVVRGDSAAYFCASSPLPGITYEQYFGPGTRLTVT.

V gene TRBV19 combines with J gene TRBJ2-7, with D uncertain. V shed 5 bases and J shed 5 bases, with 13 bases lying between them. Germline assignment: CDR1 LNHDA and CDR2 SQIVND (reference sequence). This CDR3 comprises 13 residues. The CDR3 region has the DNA TGTGCCAGTAGTCCTTCTGACAAGGACGAGCAGTACTTC. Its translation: CASSPSDKDEQYF.

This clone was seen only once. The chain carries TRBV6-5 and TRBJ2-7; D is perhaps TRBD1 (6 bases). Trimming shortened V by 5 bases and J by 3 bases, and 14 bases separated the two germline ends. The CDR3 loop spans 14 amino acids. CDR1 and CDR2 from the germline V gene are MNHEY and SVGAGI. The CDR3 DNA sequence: TGTGCCAGCAGTCCCTCGGACAGATACTACGAGCAGTACTTC. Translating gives CASSPSDRYYEQYF.

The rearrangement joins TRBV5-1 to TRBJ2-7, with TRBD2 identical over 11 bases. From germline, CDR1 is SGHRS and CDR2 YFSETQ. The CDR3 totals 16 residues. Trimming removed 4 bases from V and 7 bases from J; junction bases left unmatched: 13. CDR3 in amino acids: CASSPPIAGGPVEQYF. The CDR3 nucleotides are TGCGCCAGCAGCCCCCCCATAGCGGGGGGGCCGGTTGAGCAGTACTTC.

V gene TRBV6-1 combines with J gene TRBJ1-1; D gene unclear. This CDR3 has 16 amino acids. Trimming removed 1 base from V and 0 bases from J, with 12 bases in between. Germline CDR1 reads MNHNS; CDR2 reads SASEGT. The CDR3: CASSEDGGSMNTEAFF. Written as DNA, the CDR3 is TGTGCCAGCAGTGAAGATGGCGGATCCATGAACACTGAAGCTTTCTTT.

CDR3 region: CASSLVSGGPGGSYEQYF. CDR3 sequence (DNA): TGTGCCAGCAGCTTGGTTAGCGGGGGCCCGGGGGGCTCCTACGAGCAGTACTTC. The J gene is TRBJ2-7, the V gene TRBV7-6; 9 bases line up with TRBD2. After removal of 3 bases from V and 0 bases from J, the junction contained 12 bases not matched to a gene. The CDR3 loop spans 18 amino acids. The germline gives CDR1 SGHVS, CDR2 FNYEAQ.

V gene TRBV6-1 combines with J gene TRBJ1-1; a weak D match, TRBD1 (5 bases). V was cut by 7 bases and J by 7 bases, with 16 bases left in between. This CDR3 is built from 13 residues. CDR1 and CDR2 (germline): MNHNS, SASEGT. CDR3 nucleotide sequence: TGTGCCAGCATGGGATGGTTCGACAGTGAAGCTTTCTTT. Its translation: CASMGWFDSEAFF.

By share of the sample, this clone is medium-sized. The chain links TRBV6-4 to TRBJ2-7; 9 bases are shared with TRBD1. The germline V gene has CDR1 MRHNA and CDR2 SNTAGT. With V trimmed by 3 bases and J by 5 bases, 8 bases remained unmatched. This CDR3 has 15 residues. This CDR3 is CASSDTGTGFNEQYF. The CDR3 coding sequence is TGTGCCAGCAGTGATACTGGGACAGGGTTTAACGAGCAGTACTTC.

CDR3 sequence reads: CASGDLAYEQYF. The CDR3 region has the DNA TGTGCCAGCGGGGACTTAGCCTACGAGCAGTACTTC. This chain joins TRBV7-9 and TRBJ2-7, with D tentatively TRBD2 (6 bases). The V gene lost 8 bases and the J gene lost 2 bases, with 10 bases spanning the gap. The CDR3 is 12 residues long. Germline values: CDR1 SEHNR, CDR2 FQNEAQ (reference sequence).

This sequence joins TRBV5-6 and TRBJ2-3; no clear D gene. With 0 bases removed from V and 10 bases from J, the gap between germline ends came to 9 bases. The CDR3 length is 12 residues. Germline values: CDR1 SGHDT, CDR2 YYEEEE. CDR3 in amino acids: CASSLAQIPQYF. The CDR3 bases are TGTGCCAGCAGCTTGGCCCAGATCCCGCAGTATTTT.

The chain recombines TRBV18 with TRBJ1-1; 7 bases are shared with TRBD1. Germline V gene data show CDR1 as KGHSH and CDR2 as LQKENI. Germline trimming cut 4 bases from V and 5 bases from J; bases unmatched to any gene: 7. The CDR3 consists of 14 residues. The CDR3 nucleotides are TGTGCCAGCTCACTTGAAGACAGGGAGACTGAAGCTTTCTTT. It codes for CASSLEDRETEAFF.

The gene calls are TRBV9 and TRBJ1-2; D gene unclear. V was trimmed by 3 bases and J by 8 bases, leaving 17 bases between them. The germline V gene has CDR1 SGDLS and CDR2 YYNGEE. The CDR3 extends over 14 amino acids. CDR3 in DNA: TGTGCCAGCAGCGCCCCTGGGGAGCCGGGCGGCTACACCTTC. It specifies CASSAPGEPGGYTF. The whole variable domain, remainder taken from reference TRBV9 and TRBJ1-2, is DSGVTQTPKHLITATGQRVTLRCSPRSGDLSVYWYQQSLDQGLQFLIQYYNGEERAKGNILERFSAQQFPDLHSELNLSSLELGDSALYFCASSAPGEPGGYTFGSGTRLTVV.

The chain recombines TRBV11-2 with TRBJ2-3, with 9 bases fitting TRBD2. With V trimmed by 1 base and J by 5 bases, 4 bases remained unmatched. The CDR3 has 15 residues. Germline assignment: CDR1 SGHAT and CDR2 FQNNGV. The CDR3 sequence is CASSLGGGALDTQYF. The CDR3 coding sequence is TGTGCCAGCAGCTTAGGCGGGGGGGCCTTAGATACGCAGTATTTT. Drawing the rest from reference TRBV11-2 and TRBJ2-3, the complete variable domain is EAGVAQSPRYKIIEKRQSVAFWCNPISGHATLYWYQQILGQGPKLLIQFQNNGVVDDSQLPKDRFSAERLKGVDSTLKIQPAKLEDSAVYLCASSLGGGALDTQYFGPGTRLTVL.

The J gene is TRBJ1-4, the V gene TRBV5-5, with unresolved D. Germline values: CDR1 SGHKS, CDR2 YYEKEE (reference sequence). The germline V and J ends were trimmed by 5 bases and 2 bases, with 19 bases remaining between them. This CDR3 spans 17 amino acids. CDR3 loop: CASRGGRRIRTNEKLFF. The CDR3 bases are TGTGCCAGCAGGGGAGGCAGGCGGATTCGGACTAATGAAAAACTGTTTTTT. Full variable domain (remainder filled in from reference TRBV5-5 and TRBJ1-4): DAGVTQSPTHLIKTRGQQVTLRCSPISGHKSVSWYQQVLGQGPQFIFQYYEKEERGRGNFPDRFSARQFPNYSSELNVNALLLGDSALYLCASRGGRRIRTNEKLFFGSGTQLSVL.

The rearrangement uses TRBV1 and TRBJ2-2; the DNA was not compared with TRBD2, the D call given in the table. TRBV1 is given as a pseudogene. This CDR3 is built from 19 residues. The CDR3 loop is CTSSQTPLAGGPDTGELFF. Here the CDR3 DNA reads TGCACCAGCAGCCAGACCCCTCTAGCGGGGGGGCCCGACACCGGGGAGCTGTTTTTT.

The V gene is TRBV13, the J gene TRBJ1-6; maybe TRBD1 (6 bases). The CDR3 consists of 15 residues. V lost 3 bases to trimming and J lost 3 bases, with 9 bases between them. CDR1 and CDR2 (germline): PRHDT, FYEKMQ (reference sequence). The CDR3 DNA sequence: TGTGCCAGCAGCTTTGGGGGACACTATAATTCACCCCTCCACTTT. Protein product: CASSFGGHYNSPLHF.

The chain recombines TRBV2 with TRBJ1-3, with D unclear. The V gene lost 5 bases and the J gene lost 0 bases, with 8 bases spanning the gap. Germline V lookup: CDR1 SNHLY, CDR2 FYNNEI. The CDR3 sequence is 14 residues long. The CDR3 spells CASSSRDSGNTIYF. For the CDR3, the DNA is TGTGCCAGCAGTTCTCGGGACTCTGGAAACACCATATATTTT.

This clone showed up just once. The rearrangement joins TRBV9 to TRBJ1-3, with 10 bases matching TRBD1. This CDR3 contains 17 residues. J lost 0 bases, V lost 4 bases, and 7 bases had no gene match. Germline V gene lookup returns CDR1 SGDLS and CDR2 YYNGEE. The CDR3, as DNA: TGTGCCAGCAGCTCTCCGGGACAGGGGATCTCTGGAAACACCATATATTTT. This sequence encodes CASSSPGQGISGNTIYF.

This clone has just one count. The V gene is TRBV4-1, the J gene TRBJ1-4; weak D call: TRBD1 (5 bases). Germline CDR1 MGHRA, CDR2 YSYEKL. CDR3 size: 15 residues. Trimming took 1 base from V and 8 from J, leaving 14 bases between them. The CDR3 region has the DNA TGCGCCAGCAGCCAAGTATTTCAGGGCAAAGAAAAACTGTTTTTT. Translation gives CASSQVFQGKEKLFF.

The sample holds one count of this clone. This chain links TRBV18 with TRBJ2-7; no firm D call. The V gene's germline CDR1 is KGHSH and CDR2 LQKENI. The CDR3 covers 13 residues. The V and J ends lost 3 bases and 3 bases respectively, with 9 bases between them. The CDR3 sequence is CASSPYDNYEQYF. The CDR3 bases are TGTGCCAGCTCACCTTACGACAACTACGAGCAGTACTTC.

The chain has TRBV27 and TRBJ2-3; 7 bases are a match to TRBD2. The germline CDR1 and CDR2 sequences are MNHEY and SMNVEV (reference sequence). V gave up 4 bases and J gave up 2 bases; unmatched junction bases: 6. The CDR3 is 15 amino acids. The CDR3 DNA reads TGTGCCAGCAGTTCACTAGCGACTATCACAGATACGCAGTATTTT. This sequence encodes CASSSLATITDTQYF.

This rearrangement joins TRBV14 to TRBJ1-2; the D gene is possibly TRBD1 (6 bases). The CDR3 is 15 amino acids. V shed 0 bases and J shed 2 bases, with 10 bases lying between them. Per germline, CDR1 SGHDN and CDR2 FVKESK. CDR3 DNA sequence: TGTGCCAGCAGCCAAGATGCTGGACAGAACTATGGCTACACCTTC. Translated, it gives CASSQDAGQNYGYTF.

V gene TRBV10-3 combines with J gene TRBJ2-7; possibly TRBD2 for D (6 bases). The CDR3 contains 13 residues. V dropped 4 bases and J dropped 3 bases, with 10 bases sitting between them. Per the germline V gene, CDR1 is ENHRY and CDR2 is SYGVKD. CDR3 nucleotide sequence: TGTGCCATCAGTGCGGGACTCCACTACGAGCAGTACTTC. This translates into CAISAGLHYEQYF.

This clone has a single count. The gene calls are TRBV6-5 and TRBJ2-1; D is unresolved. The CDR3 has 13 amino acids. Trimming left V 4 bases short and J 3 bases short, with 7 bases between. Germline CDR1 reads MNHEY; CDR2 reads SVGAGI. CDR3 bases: TGTGCCAGCAGTTCTTCTAGCTACAATGAGCAGTTCTTC. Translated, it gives CASSSSSYNEQFF.